Listed here are 24 T cell receptor beta chains from one sample, sequenced in a study of metastatic and nonmetastatic thyroid tumors. Prior to thyroid surgery, none of the patients had received any treatment. TCRdb re-processed the PCR reads through MiXCR. The sample contains some 20,000 clones, 15% to 19% of which appear only once. The material sequenced was blood. The source of these receptors is a female donor with papillary thyroid cancer or a benign thyroid nodule (not recorded which). Some clones in this sample may be carry-over from other donors' samples.

Many counts were recorded for this clone. The rearrangement uses TRBV5-1 and TRBJ2-1, with D possibly matching TRBD2 (5 bases). Germline values: CDR1 SGHRS, CDR2 YFSETQ. Trimming left V 0 bases short and J 7 bases short, with 11 bases between. This CDR3 region has 14 residues. The CDR3: CASSLDGGFNEQFF. CDR3 in DNA: TGCGCCAGCAGCTTGGATGGCGGGTTTAATGAGCAGTTCTTC.

This clone was picked up a small number of times. One end of the junction does not line up with germline, which may come from a read error. The chain uses TRBV6-6 and TRBJ1-3; 7 bases line up with TRBD1. The CDR3 consists of 16 residues. Germline V gene sequence: CDR1 MNHNY, CDR2 SVGAGI (reference sequence). The DNA for the CDR3 is TGCGCCAGCAGTTACAATCCACGGACAGGCAGGAACACCATATATTTT. It is translated as CASSYNPRTGRNTIYF.

At least ten counts were recorded for this clone. The chain has TRBV4-1 and TRBJ2-2, with D tentatively TRBD1 (6 bases). The germline V gene has CDR1 MGHRA and CDR2 YSYEKL. V was cut by 0 bases and J by 1 base, with 9 bases left in between. The CDR3 length is 16 residues. The CDR3 loop reads CASSQERTVNTGELFF. CDR3 nucleotides: TGCGCCAGCAGCCAAGAGAGGACAGTGAACACCGGGGAGCTGTTTTTT.

This clone has more than one count but fewer than ten. The rearrangement links TRBV6-1 to TRBJ2-7; a weak D match, TRBD1 (5 bases). Germline V gene lookup returns CDR1 MNHNS and CDR2 SASEGT. The CDR3 loop spans 13 amino acids. The germline V and J ends were trimmed by 7 bases and 7 bases, with 17 bases remaining between them. CDR3 DNA sequence: TGTGCCAGCAATCTACAGGCCGTGATGGAGCAGTACTTC. Encoded protein: CASNLQAVMEQYF.

Relative to its sample, this clone is medium-sized. The chain uses TRBV28 and TRBJ1-6; no reliable D call. The germline V gene encodes CDR1 MDHEN and CDR2 SYDVKM. This CDR3 spans 15 amino acids. The germline V and J ends were trimmed by 3 bases and 7 bases, with 13 bases remaining between them. The DNA for the CDR3 is TGTGCCAGCAGTTTGGCGGGCCCATCAAATTCACCCCTCCACTTT. This translates into CASSLAGPSNSPLHF.

This clone has a count of ten or more. The chain employs TRBV10-3 and TRBJ2-7, with D maybe TRBD1 (6 bases). CDR3 length equals 12 residues. Trimming left V 3 bases short and J 10 bases short, with 13 bases between. Germline V gene sequence: CDR1 ENHRY, CDR2 SYGVKD. For the CDR3, the DNA is TGTGCCATCAGTGACAGGGGCCGAAGTCAGTACTTC. It encodes CAISDRGRSQYF.

The chain uses TRBV6-2 or TRBV6-3 and TRBJ2-7; D is perhaps TRBD1 or TRBD2 (5 bases each). There are 13 residues in the CDR3. Germline CDR1 MNHEY, CDR2 SVGEGT. Trimming took off 5 bases at V and 6 bases at J, with 14 bases between the two ends. The CDR3 loop is CASSVLWDREQYF. Written as DNA, the CDR3 is TGTGCCAGCAGTGTGCTTTGGGACCGCGAGCAGTACTTC.

Comments on this clone: At one end, the junction sequence differs from germline, possibly due to a read error. V is TRBV9 and J is TRBJ1-6; D is perhaps TRBD1 (5 bases). The CDR3 spans 15 residues. Germline V gene data show CDR1 as SGDLS and CDR2 as YYNGEE. The CDR3: CASSVGWVWGSPPHF. The DNA for the CDR3 is TGTGCCAGCAGCGTAGGTTGGGTCTGGGGCTCACCCCCCCACTTT.

This clone has a count of ten or more. The chain carries TRBV10-3 and TRBJ2-3; D not resolved. Trimming removed 6 bases at V and 2 bases at J, with 6 bases between. CDR1 and CDR2 from the germline V gene are ENHRY and SYGVKD. This CDR3 has 12 amino acids. The CDR3 is CAISTSTDTQYF. In nucleotides, the CDR3 is TGTGCCATCAGCACTTCCACAGATACGCAGTATTTT.

Points on this clone: Being one base from a much bigger clone, this may be a read error. The chain's CDR3 is CASSPEGGRSEKLFF. The CDR3 DNA follows: TGTGCCAGCTCACCAGAGGGAGGGCGCAGTGAAAAACTGTTTTTT. The chain joins TRBV18 to TRBJ1-4; D is uncertain. V lost 2 bases to trimming and J lost 7 bases, with 14 bases between them. Germline assignment: CDR1 KGHSH and CDR2 LQKENI. CDR3 length: 15 residues.

V and J are TRBV3-1 and TRBJ1-2; a possible D gene is TRBD1 (5 bases). CDR1 is LGHDT, CDR2 YNNKEL, per germline (reference sequence). V shed 0 bases and J shed 3 bases, with 17 bases lying between them. The CDR3 covers 17 residues. This CDR3 reads CASSQDGVGGYDYGYTF. The CDR3 DNA follows: TGTGCCAGCAGCCAAGATGGGGTTGGGGGTTACGACTATGGCTACACCTTC.

The sample holds many counts of this clone. The chain is built from TRBV7-2 and TRBJ1-6, with D unresolved. The CDR3 runs to 12 residues. CDR1 and CDR2 (germline): SGHTA, FQGNSA. Trimming shortened V by 2 bases and J by 9 bases, and 5 bases separated the two germline ends. The CDR3 nucleotides read TGTGCCAGCAGCTTATCCGTTTCACCCCTCCACTTT. Protein sequence: CASSLSVSPLHF.

There are many counts of this clone. V usage is TRBV2 and J usage is TRBJ2-7, with D maybe TRBD1 (6 bases). Germline CDR1 is SNHLY and CDR2 is FYNNEI. The CDR3 extends over 15 amino acids. The ends were cut back, 5 bases at V and 7 bases at J, with 21 bases in the middle. The CDR3 is CASSWLTGTNGEQYF. DNA of the CDR3: TGTGCCAGCAGTTGGCTAACCGGGACAAACGGGGAGCAGTACTTC.

The chain uses TRBV6-5 and TRBJ2-7; 9 nucleotides align to TRBD1. The CDR3 is 15 residues long. From germline, CDR1 is MNHEY and CDR2 SVGAGI. Trimming at V came to 0 bases and at J to 3 bases, leaving 3 bases not matched to a gene. The CDR3 loop is CASSYSDRGSYEQYF. In DNA form, the CDR3 reads TGTGCCAGCAGTTACTCAGACAGGGGGAGCTACGAGCAGTACTTC.

This clone was seen ten or more times. The V gene is TRBV20-1, the J gene TRBJ1-5, with D unclear. The CDR3 is 12 residues long. V was clipped by 2 bases and J by 7 bases, with 9 bases between them. The germline CDR1 and CDR2 sequences are DFQATT and SNEGSKA (reference sequence). This chain's CDR3 is CSARTWEQPQHF. CDR3 sequence (DNA): TGCAGTGCTAGAACATGGGAGCAGCCCCAGCATTTT.

This clone is categorized as medium-sized. V is TRBV10-2 and J is TRBJ1-5; no clear D. Trimming stripped 8 bases from V and 1 base from J, with 12 bases between. Germline CDR1 is WSHSY and CDR2 is SAAADI. This CDR3 is 14 amino acids long. The CDR3 nucleotides read TGCGCCAGCCAAGGTGTATGGAGCAATCAGCCCCAGCATTTT. Amino acid sequence: CASQGVWSNQPQHF.

This clone was seen many times. This chain joins TRBV6-1 and TRBJ2-3, with 7 bases fitting TRBD1. V lost 2 bases and J lost 2; bases outside the gene matches: 10. The CDR3 is made up of 17 amino acids. CDR1 is MNHNS, CDR2 SASEGT, per germline. The CDR3 is CASSEMIGQGVTDTQYF. CDR3 in DNA: TGTGCCAGCAGTGAAATGATTGGCCAGGGGGTCACAGATACGCAGTATTTT.

This clone occurred many times. The same CDR3 also results from other DNA sequences found in this sample. The chain uses TRBV19 and TRBJ2-7, with 7 bases identical to TRBD1. The CDR3 is made up of 13 amino acids. Germline values: CDR1 LNHDA, CDR2 SQIVND (reference sequence). J lost 3 bases, V lost 5 bases, and 4 bases had no gene match. This CDR3 is CASSAGTDYEQYF. CDR3 nucleotide sequence: TGTGCCAGTAGTGCCGGGACAGACTACGAGCAGTACTTC.

Of note for this clone: A much larger clonotype is one base distant, so this may be a read error. This chain joins TRBV3-1 and TRBJ1-2; 8 bases agree with TRBD1. The germline CDR1 and CDR2 sequences are LGHDT and YNNKEL (reference sequence). The junction had 14 bases not matched to a gene; V was cut back by 4 bases and J by 4 bases. The CDR3 extends over 17 amino acids. The DNA of the CDR3 is TGTGCCAGCAGCCCGCAATTTACGACAGGGGACTCCTATGGCTACACCTTC. Protein: CASSPQFTTGDSYGYTF.

This clone occurred many times. The J gene is TRBJ2-4, the V gene TRBV11-1; 9 bases agree with TRBD2. V shed 4 bases and J 8 bases; nucleotides not matched to a gene: 21. CDR3 size: 19 residues. The germline V gene encodes CDR1 SGHAT and CDR2 FQDESV (reference sequence). The CDR3 DNA is TGTGCCAGCAGCTCCCCGGTGGCCCAAAGTTTAAGCGGGGGGTACATTCAGTACTTC. Protein: CASSSPVAQSLSGGYIQYF.

By sample fraction, this clone is medium-sized. The V call is TRBV28, the J call TRBJ1-4; 7 bases agree with TRBD1. Germline trimming cut 5 bases from V and 8 bases from J; bases unmatched to any gene: 8. The germline V gene has CDR1 MDHEN and CDR2 SYDVKM. This CDR3 spans 14 amino acids. CDR3 DNA: TGTGCCAGCAGTCCCGGACTGGGACAGGAAAAACTGTTTTTT. Its protein is CASSPGLGQEKLFF.

In this sample, this clone turned up a few times. With a much larger clone just one base away, this may be a read error. This specimen includes other DNA sequences encoding the same CDR3. V is TRBV6-2 or TRBV6-3 and J is TRBJ2-7, with D perhaps matching TRBD1 (6 bases). The germline CDR1 and CDR2 sequences are MNHEY and SVGEGT. V lost 6 bases to trimming and J lost 4 bases, with 19 bases between them. The CDR3 consists of 15 residues. CDR3: CASSPRGRGSYEQYF. DNA for the CDR3: TGTGCCAGCAGCCCCAGGGGCCGGGGTTCATACGAGCAGTACTTC.

The table lists this clone with a few counts. This sequence joins TRBV5-6 and TRBJ2-1; D possibly uses TRBD1 or TRBD2 (5 bases each). V lost 0 bases and J lost 4, with 11 bases in between. The CDR3 extends over 15 amino acids. Germline V gene data show CDR1 as SGHDT and CDR2 as YYEEEE. The CDR3 nucleotides read TGTGCCAGCAGCTTGGAATCCTGGGGGTACAATGAGCAGTTCTTC. Amino acids: CASSLESWGYNEQFF. The variable domain in full, completed from reference TRBV5-6 and TRBJ2-1, reads DAGVTQSPTHLIKTRGQQVTLRCSPKSGHDTVSWYQQALGQGPQFIFQYYEEEERQRGNFPDRFSGHQFPNYSSELNVNALLLGDSALYLCASSLESWGYNEQFFGPGTRLTVL.

The CDR3 sequence: CASSQDPTSNGDTQYF. DNA for the CDR3: TGTGCCAGCAGCCAAGACCCGACTAGCAATGGAGATACGCAGTATTTT. This chain joins TRBV3-1 and TRBJ2-3, with 7 bases matching TRBD2. The V gene end was trimmed by 0 bases and the J gene end by 5 bases; junction bases not matched to a gene: 8. The CDR3 is made up of 16 amino acids. Germline values: CDR1 LGHDT, CDR2 YNNKEL (reference sequence).